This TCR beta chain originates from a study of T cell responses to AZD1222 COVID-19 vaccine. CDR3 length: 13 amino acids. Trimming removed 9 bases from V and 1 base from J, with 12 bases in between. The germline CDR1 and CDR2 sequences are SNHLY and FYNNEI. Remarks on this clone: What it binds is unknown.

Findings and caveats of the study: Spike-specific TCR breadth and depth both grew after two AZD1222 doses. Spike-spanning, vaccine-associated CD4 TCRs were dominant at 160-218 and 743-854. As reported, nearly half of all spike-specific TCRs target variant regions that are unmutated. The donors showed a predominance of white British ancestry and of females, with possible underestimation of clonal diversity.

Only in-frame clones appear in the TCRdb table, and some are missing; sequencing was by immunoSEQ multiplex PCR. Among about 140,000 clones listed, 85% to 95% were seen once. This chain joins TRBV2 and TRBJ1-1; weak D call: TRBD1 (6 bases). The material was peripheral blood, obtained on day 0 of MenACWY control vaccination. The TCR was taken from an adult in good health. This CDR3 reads CASMSDRNTEAFF. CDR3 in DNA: TGTGCCAGTATGTCGGACAGGAACACTGAAGCTTTCTTT.